This TCR beta chain was profiled in a study of blood T cell repertoires in COVID-19. Study-level background: PBMCs, B-cell-depleted T cells, or T cells provided the cDNA or gDNA that made up the material.

Original processing notes: The authors estimated nucleated cell counts from reference gene primer amplification. Profiled with immunoSEQ multiplex PCR; TCRdb holds only in-frame clones, not every one. V and J calls plus clone size are reproduced from that table; the DNA served to infer D and trimming. The sample yields more than 400,000 clones, 80% to 90% seen once. Sequencing input: peripheral blood. The clonotype originates from a human donor in a cohort sampled during active COVID-19.

CDR3 loop: CASSLGGASGRASEQYF. The DNA of the CDR3 is TGTGCCAGCAGCTTAGGTGGGGCTAGCGGGAGGGCCTCCGAGCAGTACTTC. V and J are TRBV7-2 and TRBJ2-7; 12 positions match TRBD2. The V segment lost 1 base and the J segment 6 bases; nucleotides outside the gene matches: 10. CDR3 length: 17 residues. The germline V gene encodes CDR1 SGHTA and CDR2 FQGNSA.